Included here is one TCR beta chain sequence, with context. This sample is part of a study of blood T cell repertoires in COVID-19. Study details: Italy, Spain and the United States were the sources of the convalescent and acute COVID-19 samples. The analysed material was cDNA or gDNA that came from T cells, B-cell-depleted T cells, or PBMCs.

Original processing methods: Amplification of reference gene primers was used by the study to estimate nucleated cell counts. Measured with immunoSEQ multiplex PCR; TCRdb has only the in-frame clones, and not every one. The D gene and trimming were derived from the DNA, and the V and J assignments and clone size from that table. The sample has about 260,000 clones, 86% seen once. This CDR3 is 18 amino acids long. V lost 4 bases and J lost 2; bases outside the gene matches: 15. CDR1 is SGHRS and CDR2 is YFSETQ in the germline V gene. The chain has TRBV5-1 and TRBJ2-5; 9 positions match TRBD2. The receptor comes from a man aged 35 to 55 who had recovered from COVID-19. Input material: peripheral blood. The CDR3: CASSPGGRGGTRQETQYF. The CDR3 nucleotides read TGCGCCAGCAGCCCCGGTGGGCGGGGGGGGACAAGACAAGAGACCCAGTACTTC.